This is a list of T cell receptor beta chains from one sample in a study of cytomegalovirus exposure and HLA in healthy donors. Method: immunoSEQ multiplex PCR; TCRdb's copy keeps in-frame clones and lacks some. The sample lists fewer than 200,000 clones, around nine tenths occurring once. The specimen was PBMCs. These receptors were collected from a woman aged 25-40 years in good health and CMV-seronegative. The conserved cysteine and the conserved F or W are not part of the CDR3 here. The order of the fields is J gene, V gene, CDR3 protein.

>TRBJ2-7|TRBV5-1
ASSLAGGFSYEQY
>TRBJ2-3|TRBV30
AWELDTQY
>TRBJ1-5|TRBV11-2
ASSLDGRGNQPQH
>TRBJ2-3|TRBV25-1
ASQSPSFTSTDTQY
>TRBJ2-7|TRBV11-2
ASSLDAAGYTYEQY
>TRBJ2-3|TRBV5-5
ASSSASVRVATDTQY
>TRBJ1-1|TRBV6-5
ASSFLSVTEAF
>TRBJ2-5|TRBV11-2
ASSLDGPFLVSETQY
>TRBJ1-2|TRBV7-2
ASSPRQGRSYT
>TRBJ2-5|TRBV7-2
ASSSDSGQETQY
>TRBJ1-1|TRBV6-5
ASSYRGRTEAF
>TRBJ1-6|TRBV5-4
ASSLGQGINSPLH
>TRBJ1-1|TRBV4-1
ASSQFGGNTGKTEAF
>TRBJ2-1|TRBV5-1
ASSEPQDRVTNEQF
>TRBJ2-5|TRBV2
ASSELAGYQETQY
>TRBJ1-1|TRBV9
ASSVGEVGQEAF
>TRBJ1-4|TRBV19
ASSIGGPEKLF
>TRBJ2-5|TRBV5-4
ASSRGGTQETQY
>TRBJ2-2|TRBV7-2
ASSLASGGPNTGELF
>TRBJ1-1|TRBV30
AWSVRRGDTEAF
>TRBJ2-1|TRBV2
ASSVGFAGATDEQF
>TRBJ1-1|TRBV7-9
ASSSPGGANTEAF
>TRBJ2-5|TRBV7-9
ASSLGQVQETQY
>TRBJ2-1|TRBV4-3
ASSQGGGDSGEQF
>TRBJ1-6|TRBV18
ASSNGRGHSPLH
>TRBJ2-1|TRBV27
ASSLSRTNEQF
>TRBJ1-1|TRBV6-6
ASSYSGGQATEAF
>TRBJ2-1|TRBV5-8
ASSHTGAAGKWQF
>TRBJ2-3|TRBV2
ASSDPGGAADTQY
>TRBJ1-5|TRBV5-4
ASSSQEGNQPQH
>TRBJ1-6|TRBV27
ASSSDRDRESPLH